Sequencing of this T cell receptor beta chain was carried out in a study of control samples from healthy donors and cancer patients. Sequencing was performed with immunoSEQ multiplex PCR; in TCRdb, only in-frame clones are kept and a portion is missing. Among about 120,000 clones, approximately 90% were seen once, and the ten largest hold around 10%. The CDR3 is 14 amino acids. Germline-derived CDR1 and CDR2 are LNHDA and SQIVND (reference sequence). V was pared by 5 bases and J by 3 bases, with 13 bases between. Sequencing input: blood. The chain recombines TRBV19 with TRBJ1-2, with D perhaps matching TRBD1 (5 bases). The receptor comes from a man aged 25 to 45 in good health. The CDR3 here is CASSRQRGDYGYTF. Here the CDR3 DNA reads TGTGCCAGTAGTCGTCAGAGGGGTGACTATGGCTACACCTTC.